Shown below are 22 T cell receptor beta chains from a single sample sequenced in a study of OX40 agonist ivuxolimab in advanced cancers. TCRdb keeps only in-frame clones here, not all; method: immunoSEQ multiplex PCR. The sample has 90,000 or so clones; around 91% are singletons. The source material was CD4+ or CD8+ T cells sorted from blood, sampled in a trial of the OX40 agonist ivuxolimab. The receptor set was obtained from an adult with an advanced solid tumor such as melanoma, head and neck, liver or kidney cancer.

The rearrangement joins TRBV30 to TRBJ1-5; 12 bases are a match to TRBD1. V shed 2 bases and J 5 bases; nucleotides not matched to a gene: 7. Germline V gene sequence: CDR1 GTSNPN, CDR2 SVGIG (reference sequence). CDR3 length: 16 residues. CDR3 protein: CAWSSGQGAFYQPQHF. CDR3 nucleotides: TGTGCCTGGAGTTCGGGACAGGGGGCTTTCTATCAGCCCCAGCATTTT.

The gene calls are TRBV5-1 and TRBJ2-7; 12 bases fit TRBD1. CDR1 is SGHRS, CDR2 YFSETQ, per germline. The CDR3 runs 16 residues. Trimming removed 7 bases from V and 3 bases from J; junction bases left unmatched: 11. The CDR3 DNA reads TGCGCCAGCTCTGGGACAGGGGGCGTGAGGCTCTACGAGCAGTACTTC. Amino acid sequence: CASSGTGGVRLYEQYF.

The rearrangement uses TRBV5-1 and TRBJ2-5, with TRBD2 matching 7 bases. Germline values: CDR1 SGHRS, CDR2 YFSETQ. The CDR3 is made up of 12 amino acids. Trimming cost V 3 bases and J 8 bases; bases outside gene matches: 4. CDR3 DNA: TGCGCCAGCAGCTCGGGGAGGGACACCCAGTACTTC. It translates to CASSSGRDTQYF.

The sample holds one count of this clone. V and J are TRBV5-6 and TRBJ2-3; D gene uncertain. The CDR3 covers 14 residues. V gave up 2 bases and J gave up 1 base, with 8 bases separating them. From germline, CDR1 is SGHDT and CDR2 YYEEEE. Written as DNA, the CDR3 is TGTGCCAGCAGCTTACCCTTGGGCACAGATACGCAGTATTTT. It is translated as CASSLPLGTDTQYF. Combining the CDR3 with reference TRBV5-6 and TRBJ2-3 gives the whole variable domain DAGVTQSPTHLIKTRGQQVTLRCSPKSGHDTVSWYQQALGQGPQFIFQYYEEEERQRGNFPDRFSGHQFPNYSSELNVNALLLGDSALYLCASSLPLGTDTQYFGPGTRLTVL.

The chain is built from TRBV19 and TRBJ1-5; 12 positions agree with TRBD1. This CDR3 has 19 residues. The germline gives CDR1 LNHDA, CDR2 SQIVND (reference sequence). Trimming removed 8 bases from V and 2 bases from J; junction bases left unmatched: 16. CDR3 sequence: CASGPGTGGWSGGNQPQHF. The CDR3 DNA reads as TGTGCCAGTGGCCCTGGGACAGGGGGCTGGTCCGGCGGCAATCAGCCCCAGCATTTT.

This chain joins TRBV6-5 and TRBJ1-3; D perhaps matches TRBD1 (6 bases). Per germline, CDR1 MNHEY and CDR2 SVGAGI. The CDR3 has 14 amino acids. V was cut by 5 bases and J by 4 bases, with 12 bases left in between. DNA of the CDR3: TGTGCCAGCAGTCGCTGGACAGAAGGAAACACCATATATTTT. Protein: CASSRWTEGNTIYF.

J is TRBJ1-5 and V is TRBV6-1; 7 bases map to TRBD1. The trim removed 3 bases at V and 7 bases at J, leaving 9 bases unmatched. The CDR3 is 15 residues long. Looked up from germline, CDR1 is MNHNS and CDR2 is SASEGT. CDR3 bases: TGTGCCAGCAGTGACCTAACAGGGGTGGGCCAGCCCCAGCATTTT. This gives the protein CASSDLTGVGQPQHF.

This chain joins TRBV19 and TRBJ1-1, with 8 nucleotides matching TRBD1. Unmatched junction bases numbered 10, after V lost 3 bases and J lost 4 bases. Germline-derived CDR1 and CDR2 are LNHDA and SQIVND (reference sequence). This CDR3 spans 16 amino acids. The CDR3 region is CASSIGGTGGGTEAFF. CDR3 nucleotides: TGTGCCAGTAGTATCGGAGGGACAGGTGGGGGCACTGAAGCTTTCTTT.

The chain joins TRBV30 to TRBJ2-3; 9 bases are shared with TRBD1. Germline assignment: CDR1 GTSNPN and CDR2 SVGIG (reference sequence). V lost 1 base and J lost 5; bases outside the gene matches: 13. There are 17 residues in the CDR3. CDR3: CAWSDPHRDRALDTQYF. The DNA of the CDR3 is TGTGCCTGGAGTGATCCACACCGGGACAGGGCGTTAGATACGCAGTATTTT.

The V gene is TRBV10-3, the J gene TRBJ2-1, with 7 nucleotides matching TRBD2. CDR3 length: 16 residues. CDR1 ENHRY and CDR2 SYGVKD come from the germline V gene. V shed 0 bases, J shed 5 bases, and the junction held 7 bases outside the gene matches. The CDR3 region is CAISESWRELNNEQFF. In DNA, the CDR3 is TGTGCCATCAGTGAGTCGTGGCGGGAGCTGAACAATGAGCAGTTCTTC.

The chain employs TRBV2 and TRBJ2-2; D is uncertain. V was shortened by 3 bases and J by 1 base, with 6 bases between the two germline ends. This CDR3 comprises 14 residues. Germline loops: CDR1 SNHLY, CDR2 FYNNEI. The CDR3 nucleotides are TGTGCCAGCAGTGACTTGGGGAACACCGGGGAGCTGTTTTTT. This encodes CASSDLGNTGELFF.

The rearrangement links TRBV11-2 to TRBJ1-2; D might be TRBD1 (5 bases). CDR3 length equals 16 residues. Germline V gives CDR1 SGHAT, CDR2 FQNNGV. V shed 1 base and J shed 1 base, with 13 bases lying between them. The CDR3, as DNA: TGTGCCAGCAGCTTAGTGGCGAGGGGCGGTAACTATGGCTACACCTTC. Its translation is CASSLVARGGNYGYTF.

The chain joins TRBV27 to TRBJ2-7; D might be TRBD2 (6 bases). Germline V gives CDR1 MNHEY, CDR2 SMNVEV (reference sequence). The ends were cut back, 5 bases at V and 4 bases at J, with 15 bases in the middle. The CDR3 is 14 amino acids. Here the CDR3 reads CASSPLGTGYEQYF. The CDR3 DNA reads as TGTGCCAGCAGTCCCCTCGGGACTGGATACGAGCAGTACTTC.

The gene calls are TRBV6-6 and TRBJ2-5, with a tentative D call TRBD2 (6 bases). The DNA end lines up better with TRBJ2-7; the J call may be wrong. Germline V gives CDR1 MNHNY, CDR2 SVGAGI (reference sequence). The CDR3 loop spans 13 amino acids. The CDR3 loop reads CASSYSAGREQYF. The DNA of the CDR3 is TGTGCCAGCAGTTACTCGGCGGGGCGCGAGCAGTACTTC.

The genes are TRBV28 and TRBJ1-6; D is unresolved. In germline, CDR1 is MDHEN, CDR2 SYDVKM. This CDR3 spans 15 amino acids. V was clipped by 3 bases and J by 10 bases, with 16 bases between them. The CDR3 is CASSLIRRRGSPLHF. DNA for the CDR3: TGTGCCAGCAGTTTGATTAGGAGGAGAGGGTCACCCCTCCACTTT. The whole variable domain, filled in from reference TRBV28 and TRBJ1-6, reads DVKVTQSSRYLVKRTGEKVFLECVQDMDHENMFWYRQDPGLGLRLIYFSYDVKMKEKGDIPEGYSVSREKKERFSLILESASTNQTSMYLCASSLIRRRGSPLHFGNGTRLTVT.

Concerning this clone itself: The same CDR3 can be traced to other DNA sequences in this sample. This CDR3 reads CAWSVGGRETQYF. The CDR3 DNA is TGTGCCTGGAGTGTAGGAGGGAGGGAGACCCAGTACTTC. This sequence joins TRBV30 and TRBJ2-5, with a weak D call TRBD2 (6 bases). This CDR3 comprises 13 residues. V dropped 0 bases and J dropped 5 bases, with 10 bases sitting between them. Germline assignment: CDR1 GTSNPN and CDR2 SVGIG (reference sequence).

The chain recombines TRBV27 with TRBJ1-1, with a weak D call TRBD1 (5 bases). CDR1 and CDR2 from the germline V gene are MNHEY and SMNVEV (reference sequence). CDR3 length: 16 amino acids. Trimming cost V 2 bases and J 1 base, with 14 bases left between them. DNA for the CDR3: TGTGCCAGCAGTTTAGGATGGGGCGGGGCGAACACTGAAGCTTTCTTT. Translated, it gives CASSLGWGGANTEAFF.

The CDR3 bases are TGCGCCAGCAGCCTGGGACTAGCGGGACCCGATACGCAGTATTTT. It is translated as CASSLGLAGPDTQYF. The chain is built from TRBV4-3 and TRBJ2-3; 13 bases are a match to TRBD2. Trimming took 4 bases from V and 6 from J; bases not matched to a gene: 4. The CDR3 runs to 15 residues. In germline, CDR1 is LGHNA, CDR2 YSLEER.

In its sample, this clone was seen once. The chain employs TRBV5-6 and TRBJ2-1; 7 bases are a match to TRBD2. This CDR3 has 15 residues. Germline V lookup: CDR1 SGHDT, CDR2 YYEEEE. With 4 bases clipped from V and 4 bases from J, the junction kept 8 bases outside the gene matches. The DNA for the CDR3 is TGTGCCAGCAGCCTGAGTGCTAGCGGTTACAATGAGCAGTTCTTC. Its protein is CASSLSASGYNEQFF.

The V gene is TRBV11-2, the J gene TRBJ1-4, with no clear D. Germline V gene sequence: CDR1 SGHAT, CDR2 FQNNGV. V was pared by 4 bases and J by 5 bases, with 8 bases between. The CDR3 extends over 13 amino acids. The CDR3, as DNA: TGTGCCAGCAGCTACTTCATAAATGAAAAACTGTTTTTT. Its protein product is CASSYFINEKLFF.

In DNA form, the CDR3 reads TGCGCCAGCAGCCACTTGACAGGTCGGGGGAGAACACCCCTCCACTTT. It translates to CASSHLTGRGRTPLHF. The gene calls are TRBV4-1 and TRBJ1-6; possibly TRBD1 for D (6 bases). This CDR3 comprises 16 residues. Per germline, CDR1 MGHRA and CDR2 YSYEKL. The V end lost 3 bases, the J end lost 11 bases, and 20 bases lay between the germline ends.

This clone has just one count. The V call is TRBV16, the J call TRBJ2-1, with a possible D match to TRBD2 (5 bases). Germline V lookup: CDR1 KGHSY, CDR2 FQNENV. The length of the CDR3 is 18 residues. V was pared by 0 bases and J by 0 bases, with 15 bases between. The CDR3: CASSQSDISGSSYNEQFF. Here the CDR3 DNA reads TGTGCCAGCAGCCAATCGGATATAAGCGGAAGCTCCTACAATGAGCAGTTCTTC.